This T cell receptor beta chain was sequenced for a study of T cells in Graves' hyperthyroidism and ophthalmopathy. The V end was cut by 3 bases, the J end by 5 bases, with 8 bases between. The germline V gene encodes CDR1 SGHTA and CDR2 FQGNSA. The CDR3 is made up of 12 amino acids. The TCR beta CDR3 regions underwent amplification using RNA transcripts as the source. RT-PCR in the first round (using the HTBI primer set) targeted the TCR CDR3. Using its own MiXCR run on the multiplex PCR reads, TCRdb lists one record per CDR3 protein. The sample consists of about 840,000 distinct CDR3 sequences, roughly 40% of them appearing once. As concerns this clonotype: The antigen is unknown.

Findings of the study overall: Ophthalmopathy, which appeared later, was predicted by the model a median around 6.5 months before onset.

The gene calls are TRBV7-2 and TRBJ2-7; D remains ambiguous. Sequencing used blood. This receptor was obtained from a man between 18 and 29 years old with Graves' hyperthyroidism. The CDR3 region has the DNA TGTGCCAGCAGCTTTACCACCAACGAGCAGTACTTC. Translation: CASSFTTNEQYF.